This TCR beta chain was captured in a study of T cells after yellow fever vaccination (dated by TCRdb to about 2019). With respect to the entire study: Libraries from fractions with low cell numbers were prepared with the SMART-Seq v4 Ultra Low Input RNA kit. To follow T-cell clones before and after primary and booster YFV17D yellow fever vaccination, bulk TCR alpha and beta repertoires were sequenced over time. The cohort comprised two healthy male donors, one aged 18 to 30 and one aged 30 to 40 years. Bulk PBMC replicates and cell subsets were isolated from blood drawn at multiple timepoints before and after both primary and secondary immunization.

A note on this clonotype: Its antigen remains unidentified. No base quality information exists; no much larger clone differs at one position.

The treatment or condition label here, explained by the study, means: live attenuated yellow fever vaccine strain. At each blood-draw timepoint, two biological replicates of bulk PBMCs were obtained. A standard Ficoll-Paque protocol was used to isolate PBMCs from peripheral blood. TriZol was used to extract RNA from bulk PBMCs, from CD4 and CD8 fractions, and from dextramer-positive and dextramer-negative fractions. The CDR3 has 14 amino acids, counting the end cysteine and phenylalanine. Of the read, only the CDR3 DNA is kept; its 42 bases are in frame from base 1. CDR1 and CDR2 are read off the germline V gene (reference sequence) as GTSNPN and SVGIG. V lost 2 bases and J lost 5 bases, and the count of bases not matched to a germline gene is 5. TCR cDNA was synthesized by 5'RACE template switching, which introduced a universal primer site and unique molecular identifiers. Priming for cDNA synthesis came from both the TCR alpha and TCR beta constant segments. Libraries were amplified in two PCR steps, with sample barcodes and sequencing adapters added in the second step. Sequencing of libraries was performed on Illumina HiSeq 2500 (2x100 bp) or NovaSeq (2x150 bp). The authors' analysis ran thus. Reads were demultiplexed and collapsed into UMI consensus sequences with MIGEC, and V(D)J alignment was performed with MiXCR. Vaccine-responding clonotypes were identified with edgeR using replicate PBMC samples, with FDR below 0.01 and a log2 fold change above 5 up to day 15 being required. CD4 or CD8 identity was assigned to each bulk clonotype according to whether the clonotype was present at higher abundance in the sequenced CD4 repertoire or the sequenced CD8 repertoire. The public reads were reanalyzed by TCRdb: fastp trimming at Q25, MiXCR alignment, in-frame beta chains only. Duplicate CDR3 protein sequences are folded into a single record with the most common DNA and genes. For this entry, the V and J calls and clone size follow TCRdb and not the study's own pipeline. The sample profile shows hundreds of thousands of distinct CDR3 sequences; roughly 12% of them were found once. Of the sample, 14% to 15% is held by the ten largest clones.

Beyond this particular receptor, the publication reports: A small share of clonotypes occurred in both CD4 and CD8 compartments, likely arising from convergent recombination. The study included only two donors, which limits how far the findings can be generalized. Most clones expanded after primary vaccination were re-detected after the booster (approximately 96% of CD4 and approximately 88% of CD8), suggesting broad memory maintenance. The secondary T-cell response was weaker than the primary response but faster, peaking on day 5 instead of day 15. FACS-sorted repertoires could contain abundant contaminating clonotypes from the bulk population, so computational filtering was required.

Source: PBMCs, taken on the day of the yellow fever booster vaccination. This receptor was identified in a man aged 30 to 39 who received the YFV17D yellow fever vaccine. This chain joins TRBV30 to TRBJ1-5, and 8 bases in between align with TRBD1. The nucleotide sequence is given as TGTGCCTGGAGTTTTACAGGGGGTGATCAGCCCCAGCATTTT. It translates to CAWSFTGGDQPQHF.